A single sample gave rise to the 21 T cell receptor beta chains below, sequenced in a study of Ad26.COV2.S vaccination and SARS-CoV-2 variants. Treatment meaning: around 19 received Ad26.COV2.S at low or high dose, single or two shots; five or six received placebo; per-sample allocation not given. On day 63 after the first injection, vaccine and placebo recipients gave samples. Libraries were prepared by immunoSEQ multiplex PCR; TCRdb keeps only in-frame clonotypes and omits some of them. This sample has around 450,000 clones, with roughly 87% found just once. The specimen was peripheral blood, collected in a trial of Ad26.COV2.S vaccine versus placebo. All receptors derive from a person between 18 and 65 years old who received the Ad26.COV2.S COVID-19 vaccine or a placebo.

The V and J genes are TRBV5-4 and TRBJ1-2, with 8 bases fitting TRBD1. This CDR3 has 13 residues. From germline, CDR1 is SGHNT and CDR2 YYREEE (reference sequence). V gave up 0 bases and J gave up 8 bases; unmatched junction bases: 3. The CDR3 protein is CASSLGGQEGYTF. For the CDR3, the DNA is TGTGCCAGCAGCTTGGGGGGACAGGAAGGCTACACCTTC.

This chain connects TRBV5-1 to TRBJ2-1; 9 bases map to TRBD2. The CDR3 runs 14 residues. The V gene end was trimmed by 4 bases and the J gene end by 10 bases; junction bases not matched to a gene: 9. Looked up from germline, CDR1 is SGHRS and CDR2 is YFSETQ. The chain's CDR3 is CASSPGTSLGEQFF. CDR3 nucleotide sequence: TGCGCCAGCAGCCCGGGGACTAGCCTAGGCGAGCAGTTCTTC.

The rearrangement joins TRBV28 to TRBJ1-5, with 12 bases aligning to TRBD1. Germline-derived CDR1 and CDR2 are MDHEN and SYDVKM. The J segment lost 6 bases and the V segment lost 1 base, leaving 4 bases of the junction unmatched. CDR3 length: 16 residues. In DNA form, the CDR3 reads TGTGCCAGCAGTTTATCAGGGACAGGGGGCTTTCAGCCCCAGCATTTT. It codes for CASSLSGTGGFQPQHF.

The chain couples TRBV5-4 to TRBJ2-1; TRBD2 matches at 10 bases. With 0 bases clipped from V and 7 bases from J, the junction kept 4 bases outside the gene matches. The germline gives CDR1 SGHNT, CDR2 YYREEE (reference sequence). There are 15 residues in the CDR3. The CDR3 sequence is CASSLASGGANEQFF. CDR3 nucleotide sequence: TGTGCCAGCAGCTTGGCCAGCGGGGGGGCGAATGAGCAGTTCTTC.

The chain has TRBV27 and TRBJ2-1; TRBD2 is a possible D gene (5 bases). Trimming pared 7 bases from V and 5 bases from J, leaving 9 bases between. The CDR3 is 12 residues long. Germline values: CDR1 MNHEY, CDR2 SMNVEV (reference sequence). This CDR3 reads CASNGRDNEQFF. As DNA, the CDR3 is TGTGCCAGCAACGGGCGGGACAATGAGCAGTTCTTC.

This CDR3 is CASSLRTGSSYGYTF. The CDR3 DNA reads TGTGCCAGCAGTCTAAGGACAGGGTCGAGCTATGGCTACACCTTC. The chain has TRBV27 and TRBJ1-2, with 8 bases fitting TRBD1. Germline V lookup: CDR1 MNHEY, CDR2 SMNVEV (reference sequence). V lost 5 bases, J lost 4 bases, and 9 bases stayed unmatched. This CDR3 is 15 amino acids long.

The chain employs TRBV7-2 and TRBJ2-3, with D perhaps given as TRBD1 or TRBD2 (5 bases each). Germline lookup yields CDR1 SGHTA and CDR2 FQGNSA. The germline V and J ends were trimmed by 5 bases and 3 bases, with 15 bases remaining between them. CDR3 length equals 15 residues. CDR3 loop: CASSGFGTETDTQYF. CDR3 coding DNA: TGTGCCAGCAGCGGGTTCGGGACCGAGACAGATACGCAGTATTTT.

V and J are TRBV10-3 and TRBJ2-7; 7 bases line up with TRBD1. This CDR3 is built from 13 residues. With V trimmed by 6 bases and J by 3 bases, 5 bases remained unmatched. The germline gives CDR1 ENHRY, CDR2 SYGVKD. In DNA, the CDR3 is TGTGCCATCAGCTTAGGGGACAGCTACGAGCAGTACGTC. This sequence encodes CAISLGDSYEQYV.

This chain uses TRBV29-1 with TRBJ1-5; 7 nucleotides align to TRBD1. The CDR3 runs to 14 residues. Germline lookup yields CDR1 SQVTM and CDR2 ANQGSEA. CDR3 sequence: CGATGIDSNQPQHF. CDR3 nucleotides: TGCGGAGCGACAGGGATCGATAGCAATCAGCCCCAGCATTTT.

A single count supports this clone. This chain joins TRBV6-5 and TRBJ2-1; 7 nucleotides agree with TRBD2. Trimming at V came to 0 bases and at J to 0 bases, leaving 2 bases not matched to a gene. Looked up from germline, CDR1 is MNHEY and CDR2 is SVGAGI. The CDR3 consists of 16 residues. CDR3 protein: CASSYSGGVSYNEQFF. The CDR3 coding sequence is TGTGCCAGCAGTTACTCGGGAGGGGTCTCCTACAATGAGCAGTTCTTC.

V is TRBV5-8 and J is TRBJ2-1, with a tentative D call TRBD1 (5 bases). The germline gives CDR1 SGHTS, CDR2 YDEGEE. With 0 bases removed from V and 0 bases from J, the gap between germline ends came to 7 bases. The CDR3 spans 15 residues. This chain's CDR3 is CASSLEGASYNEQFF. The CDR3 nucleotides are TGTGCCAGCAGCTTGGAAGGGGCCTCCTACAATGAGCAGTTCTTC.

The chain employs TRBV5-1 and TRBJ2-3; D not resolved. The V gene's germline CDR1 is SGHRS and CDR2 YFSETQ. The V end was cut by 2 bases, the J end by 2 bases, with 18 bases between. CDR3 length: 17 residues. CDR3 loop: CASSFGRTLQNTDTQYF. The CDR3 DNA reads TGCGCCAGCAGCTTCGGGCGAACCCTCCAAAACACAGATACGCAGTATTTT. Using reference TRBV5-1 and TRBJ2-3 for the parts outside the CDR3, the full variable domain is KAGVTQTPRYLIKTRGQQVTLSCSPISGHRSVSWYQQTPGQGLQFLFEYFSETQRNKGNFPGRFSGRQFSNSRSEMNVSTLELGDSALYLCASSFGRTLQNTDTQYFGPGTRLTVL.

J is TRBJ2-3 and V is TRBV12-5, with D tentatively TRBD1 (7 bases). Germline CDR1 is LGHNT and CDR2 is FRNRAP. V lost 6 bases, J lost 7 bases, and 20 bases lay in between. The CDR3 covers 15 residues. DNA of the CDR3: TGTGCTAGTGGACCAACGGGACAGCGGGCTTATACGCAGTATTTT. This codes for CASGPTGQRAYTQYF.

The chain uses TRBV7-2 and TRBJ1-1; TRBD1 matches at 7 bases. The CDR3 sequence is 16 residues long. Germline lookup yields CDR1 SGHTA and CDR2 FQGNSA. V gave up 0 bases and J gave up 4 bases; unmatched junction bases: 8. The CDR3 sequence: CASSLAGGGRGTEAFF. CDR3 DNA: TGTGCCAGCAGCTTAGCAGGGGGCGGGCGGGGCACTGAAGCTTTCTTT.

The chain employs TRBV4-1 and TRBJ2-1; no clear D. Germline V gene lookup returns CDR1 MGHRA and CDR2 YSYEKL. There are 14 residues in the CDR3. V gave up 6 bases and J gave up 4 bases, with 13 bases separating them. This CDR3 reads CASRLSTAYNEQFF. CDR3 sequence (DNA): TGCGCCAGCAGGCTATCTACAGCTTACAATGAGCAGTTCTTC.

J is TRBJ2-7 and V is TRBV11-2; no clear D. The length of the CDR3 is 15 residues. Germline lookup yields CDR1 SGHAT and CDR2 FQNNGV. Trimming shortened V by 0 bases and J by 7 bases, and 16 bases separated the two germline ends. CDR3 nucleotides: TGTGCCAGCAGCTTAGAATGGCTGGCCCCTATGGAGCAGTACTTC. Translating it yields CASSLEWLAPMEQYF.

The chain employs TRBV6-5 and TRBJ2-1, with D unclear. The CDR3 covers 13 residues. CDR1 is MNHEY and CDR2 is SVGAGI in the germline V gene. Deletions cut 2 bases from V and 8 bases from J, with 10 bases between. This CDR3 is CASSYRARHEQFF. The CDR3 bases are TGTGCCAGCAGTTACCGGGCTAGACATGAGCAGTTCTTC.

The gene calls are TRBV5-1 and TRBJ2-2; D perhaps matches TRBD2 (6 bases). The germline CDR1 and CDR2 sequences are SGHRS and YFSETQ. The CDR3 covers 14 residues. Trimming stripped 4 bases from V and 5 bases from J, with 12 bases between. The CDR3 sequence is CASSPLGRTGELFF. The CDR3 DNA reads TGCGCCAGCAGCCCACTGGGGAGGACCGGGGAGCTGTTTTTT.

This sequence joins TRBV6-6 and TRBJ1-1; D not certain. The CDR3 loop spans 15 amino acids. With 0 bases removed from V and 4 bases from J, the gap between germline ends came to 12 bases. Germline values: CDR1 MNHNY, CDR2 SVGAGI (reference sequence). CDR3 in amino acids: CASSYSEGRVTEAFF. The CDR3 nucleotides read TGTGCCAGCAGTTACTCGGAAGGGCGGGTCACTGAAGCTTTCTTT.

The chain combines TRBV19 with TRBJ1-3; D unresolved. The CDR3 spans 14 residues. Trimming left V 4 bases short and J 4 bases short, with 11 bases between. The germline gives CDR1 LNHDA, CDR2 SQIVND (reference sequence). The CDR3 DNA reads TGTGCCAGTAGTACAGCCCGTTTGGGAAACACCATATATTTT. Amino acids: CASSTARLGNTIYF.

The CDR3 DNA reads as TGCGCCAGCAGCTTGGAGGCCGGGGGACGGTACAATGAGCAGTTCTTC. Translating gives CASSLEAGGRYNEQFF. This chain uses TRBV5-1 with TRBJ2-1; TRBD2 is a possible D gene (6 bases). Per the germline V gene, CDR1 is SGHRS and CDR2 is YFSETQ. The CDR3 is made up of 16 amino acids. V was trimmed by 0 bases and J by 4 bases, leaving 14 bases between them. Using reference TRBV5-1 and TRBJ2-1 for the parts outside the CDR3, the full variable domain is KAGVTQTPRYLIKTRGQQVTLSCSPISGHRSVSWYQQTPGQGLQFLFEYFSETQRNKGNFPGRFSGRQFSNSRSEMNVSTLELGDSALYLCASSLEAGGRYNEQFFGPGTRLTVL.